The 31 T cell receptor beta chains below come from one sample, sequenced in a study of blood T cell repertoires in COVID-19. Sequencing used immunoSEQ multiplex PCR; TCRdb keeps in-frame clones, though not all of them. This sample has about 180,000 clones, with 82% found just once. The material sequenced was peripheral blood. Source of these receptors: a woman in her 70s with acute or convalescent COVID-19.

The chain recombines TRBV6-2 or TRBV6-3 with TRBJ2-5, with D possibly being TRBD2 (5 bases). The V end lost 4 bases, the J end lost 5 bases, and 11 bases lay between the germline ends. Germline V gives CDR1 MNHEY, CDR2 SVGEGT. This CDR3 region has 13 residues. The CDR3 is CASSSGVRETQYF. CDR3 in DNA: TGTGCCAGCAGTTCCGGGGTGCGGGAGACCCAGTACTTC.

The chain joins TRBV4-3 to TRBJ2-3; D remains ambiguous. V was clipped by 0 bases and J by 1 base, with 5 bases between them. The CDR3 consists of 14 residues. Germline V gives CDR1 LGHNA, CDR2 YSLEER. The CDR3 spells CASSQERGTDTQYF. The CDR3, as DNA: TGCGCCAGCAGCCAAGAACGGGGCACAGATACGCAGTATTTT.

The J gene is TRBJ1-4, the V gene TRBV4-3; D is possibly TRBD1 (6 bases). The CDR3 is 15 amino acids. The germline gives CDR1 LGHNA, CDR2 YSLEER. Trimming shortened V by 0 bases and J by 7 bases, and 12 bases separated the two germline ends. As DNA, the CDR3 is TGCGCCAGCAGCCAAGAGGGGGCGGTGGGTGAAAAACTGTTTTTT. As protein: CASSQEGAVGEKLFF.

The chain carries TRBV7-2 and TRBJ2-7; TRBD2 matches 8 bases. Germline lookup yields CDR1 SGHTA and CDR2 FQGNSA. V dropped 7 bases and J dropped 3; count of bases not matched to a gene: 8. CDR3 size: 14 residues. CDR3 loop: CASTQATSVYEQYF. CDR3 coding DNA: TGTGCCAGCACCCAAGCGACTAGCGTCTACGAGCAGTACTTC.

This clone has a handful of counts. CDR3 in DNA: TGTGCCAGCAGCTTTGGACAGGAGAGATATGGCTACACCTTC. Translation: CASSFGQERYGYTF. This chain joins TRBV5-4 and TRBJ1-2; TRBD1 matches at 7 bases. V dropped 2 bases and J dropped 5; count of bases not matched to a gene: 6. CDR3 length: 14 amino acids. Germline V gene sequence: CDR1 SGHNT, CDR2 YYREEE (reference sequence).

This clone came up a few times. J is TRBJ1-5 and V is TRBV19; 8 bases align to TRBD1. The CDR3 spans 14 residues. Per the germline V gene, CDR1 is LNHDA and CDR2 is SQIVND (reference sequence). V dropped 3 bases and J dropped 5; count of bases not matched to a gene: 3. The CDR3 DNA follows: TGTGCCAGTAGTATCAGGGGGCGCGATCAGCCCCAGCATTTT. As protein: CASSIRGRDQPQHF.

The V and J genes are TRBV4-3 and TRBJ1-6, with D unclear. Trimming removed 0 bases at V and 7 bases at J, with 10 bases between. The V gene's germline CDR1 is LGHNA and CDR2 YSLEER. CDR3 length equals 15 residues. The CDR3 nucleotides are TGCGCCAGCAGCCAAGATCGTTTCGGGAATTCACCCCTCCACTTT. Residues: CASSQDRFGNSPLHF.

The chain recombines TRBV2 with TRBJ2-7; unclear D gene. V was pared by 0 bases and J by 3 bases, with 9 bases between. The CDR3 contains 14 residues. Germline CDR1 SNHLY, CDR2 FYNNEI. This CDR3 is CASSEAIVSYEQYF. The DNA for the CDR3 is TGTGCCAGCAGTGAAGCGATCGTCAGCTACGAGCAGTACTTC.

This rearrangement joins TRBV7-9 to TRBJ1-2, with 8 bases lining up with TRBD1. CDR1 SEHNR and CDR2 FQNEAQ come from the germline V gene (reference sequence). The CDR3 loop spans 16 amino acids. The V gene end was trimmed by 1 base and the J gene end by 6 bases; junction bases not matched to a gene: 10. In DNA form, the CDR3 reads TGTGCCAGCAGCTTAGTACAGGGGGGACAGCATAATGGCTACACCTTC. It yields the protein CASSLVQGGQHNGYTF.

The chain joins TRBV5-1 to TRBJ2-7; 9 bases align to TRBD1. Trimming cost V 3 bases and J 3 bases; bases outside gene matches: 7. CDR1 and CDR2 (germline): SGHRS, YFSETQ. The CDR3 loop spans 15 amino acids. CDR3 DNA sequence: TGCGCCAGCAGCTACTATCCGGGACAGGGCTACGAGCAGTACTTC. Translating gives CASSYYPGQGYEQYF.

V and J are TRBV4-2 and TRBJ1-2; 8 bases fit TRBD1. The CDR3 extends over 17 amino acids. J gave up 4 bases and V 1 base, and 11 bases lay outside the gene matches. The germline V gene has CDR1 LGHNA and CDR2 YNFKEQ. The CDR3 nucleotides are TGTGCCAGCAGCCAAGTATCGCAGGGGGCGCTTGGCTATGGCTACACCTTC. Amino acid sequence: CASSQVSQGALGYGYTF.

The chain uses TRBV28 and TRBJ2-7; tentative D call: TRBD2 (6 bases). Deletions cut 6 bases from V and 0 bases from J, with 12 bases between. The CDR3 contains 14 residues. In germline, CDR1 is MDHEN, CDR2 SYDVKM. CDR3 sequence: CASSRAGSSYEQYF. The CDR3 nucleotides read TGTGCCAGCAGCCGGGCGGGAAGCTCCTACGAGCAGTACTTC.

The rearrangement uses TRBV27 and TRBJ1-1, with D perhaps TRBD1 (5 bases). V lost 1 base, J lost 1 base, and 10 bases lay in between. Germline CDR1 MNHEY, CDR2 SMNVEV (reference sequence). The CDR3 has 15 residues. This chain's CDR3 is CASSLWRGSNTEAFF. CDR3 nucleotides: TGTGCCAGCAGTTTATGGCGGGGGTCGAACACTGAAGCTTTCTTT.

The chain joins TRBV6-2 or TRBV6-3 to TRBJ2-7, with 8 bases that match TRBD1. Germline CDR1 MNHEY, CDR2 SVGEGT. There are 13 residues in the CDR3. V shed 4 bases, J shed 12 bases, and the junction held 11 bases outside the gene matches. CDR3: CASSFTPRTGLYF. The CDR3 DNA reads TGTGCCAGCAGTTTTACACCGAGGACAGGGTTGTACTTC.

DNA of the CDR3: TGTGCCAGCAGCCCTCACCCTGGACAGGTGATCGGGGAGCTGTTTTTT. It specifies CASSPHPGQVIGELFF. V gene TRBV7-3 combines with J gene TRBJ2-2, with TRBD1 identical over 7 bases. The CDR3 contains 16 residues. Germline values: CDR1 SGHTA, CDR2 FQGTGA. J gave up 7 bases and V 5 bases, and 13 bases lay outside the gene matches.

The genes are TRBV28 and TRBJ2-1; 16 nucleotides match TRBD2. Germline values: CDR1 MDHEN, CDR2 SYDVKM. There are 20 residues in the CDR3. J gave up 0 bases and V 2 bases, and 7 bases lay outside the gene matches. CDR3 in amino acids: CASSLRGLAGGLFSYNEQFF. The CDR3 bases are TGTGCCAGCAGTTTAAGGGGACTAGCGGGAGGGTTATTCTCCTACAATGAGCAGTTCTTC.

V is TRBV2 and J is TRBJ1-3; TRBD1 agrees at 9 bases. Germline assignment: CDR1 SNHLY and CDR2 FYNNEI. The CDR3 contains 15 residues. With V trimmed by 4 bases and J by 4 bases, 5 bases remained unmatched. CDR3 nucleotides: TGTGCCAGCAGTGGCGGACAGGGGATAGGAAACACCATATATTTT. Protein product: CASSGGQGIGNTIYF.

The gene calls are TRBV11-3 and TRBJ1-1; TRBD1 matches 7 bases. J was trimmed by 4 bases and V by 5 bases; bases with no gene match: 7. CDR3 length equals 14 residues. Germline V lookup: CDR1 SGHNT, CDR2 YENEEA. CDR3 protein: CASSPRAGGTEAFF. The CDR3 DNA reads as TGTGCCAGCAGCCCCCGGGCAGGGGGCACTGAAGCTTTCTTT.

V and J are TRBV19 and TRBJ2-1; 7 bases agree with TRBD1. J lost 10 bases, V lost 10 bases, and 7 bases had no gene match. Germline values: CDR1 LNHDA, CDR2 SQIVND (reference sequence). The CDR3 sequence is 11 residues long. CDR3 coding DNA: TGTGCCACCAGAAGGACAGGCGAGCAGTTCTTC. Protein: CATRRTGEQFF.

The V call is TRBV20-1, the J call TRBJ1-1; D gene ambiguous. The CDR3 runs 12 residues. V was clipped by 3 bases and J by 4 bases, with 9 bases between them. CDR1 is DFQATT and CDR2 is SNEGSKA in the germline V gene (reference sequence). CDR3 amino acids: CSASPVRTEAFF. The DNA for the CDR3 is TGCAGTGCTAGTCCGGTGCGCACTGAAGCTTTCTTT.

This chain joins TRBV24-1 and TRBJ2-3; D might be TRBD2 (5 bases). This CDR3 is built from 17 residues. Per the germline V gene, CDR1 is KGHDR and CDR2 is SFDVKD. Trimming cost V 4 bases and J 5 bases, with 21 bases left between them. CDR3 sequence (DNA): TGTGCCACCAGTGACGCCGGACCCGGGGATGGGGAAGATACGCAGTATTTT. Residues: CATSDAGPGDGEDTQYF.

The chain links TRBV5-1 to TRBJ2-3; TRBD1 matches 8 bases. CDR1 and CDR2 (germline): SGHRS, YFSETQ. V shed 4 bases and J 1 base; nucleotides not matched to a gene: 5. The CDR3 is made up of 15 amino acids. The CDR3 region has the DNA TGCGCCAGCAGCGCCGGGACAGGACGCACAGATACGCAGTATTTT. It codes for CASSAGTGRTDTQYF.

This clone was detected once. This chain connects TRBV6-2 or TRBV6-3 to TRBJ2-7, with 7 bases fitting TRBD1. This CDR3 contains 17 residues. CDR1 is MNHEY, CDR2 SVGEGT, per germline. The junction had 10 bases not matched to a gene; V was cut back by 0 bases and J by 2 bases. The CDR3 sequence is CASSYSKSGQAAYEQYF. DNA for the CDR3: TGTGCCAGCAGTTACTCGAAGTCCGGACAGGCCGCCTACGAGCAGTACTTC.

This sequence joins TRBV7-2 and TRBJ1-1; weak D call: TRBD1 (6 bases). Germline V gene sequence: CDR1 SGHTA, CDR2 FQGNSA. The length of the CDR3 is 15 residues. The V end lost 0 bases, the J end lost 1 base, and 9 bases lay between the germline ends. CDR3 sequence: CASSLAPGQNTEAFF. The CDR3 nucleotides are TGTGCCAGCAGCTTAGCCCCGGGACAGAACACTGAAGCTTTCTTT.

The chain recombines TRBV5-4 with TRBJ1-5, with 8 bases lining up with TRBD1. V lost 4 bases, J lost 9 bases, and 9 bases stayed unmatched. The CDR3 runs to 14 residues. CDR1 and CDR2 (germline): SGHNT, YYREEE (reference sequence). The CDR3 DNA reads TGTGCCAGCAGCCAAGGACAGGGCGTAGGGCCCCAGCATTTT. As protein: CASSQGQGVGPQHF.

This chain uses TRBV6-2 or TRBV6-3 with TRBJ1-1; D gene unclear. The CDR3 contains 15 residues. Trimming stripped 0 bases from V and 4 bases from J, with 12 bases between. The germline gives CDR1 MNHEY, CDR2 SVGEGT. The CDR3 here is CASSYSGEAGTEAFF. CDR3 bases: TGTGCCAGCAGTTACTCCGGGGAGGCGGGCACTGAAGCTTTCTTT.

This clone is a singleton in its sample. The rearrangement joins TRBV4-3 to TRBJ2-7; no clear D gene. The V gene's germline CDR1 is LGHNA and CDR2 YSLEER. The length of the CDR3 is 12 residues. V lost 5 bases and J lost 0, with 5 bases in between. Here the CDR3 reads CASSELSYEQYF. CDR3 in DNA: TGCGCCAGCAGCGAACTCTCCTACGAGCAGTACTTC.

This CDR3 is CASAKGEFNYEQYF. As DNA, the CDR3 is TGTGCCAGCGCTAAGGGGGAGTTTAACTACGAGCAGTACTTC. The chain has TRBV6-6 and TRBJ2-7; perhaps TRBD1 as D (6 bases). The CDR3 runs to 14 residues. Germline CDR1 reads MNHNY; CDR2 reads SVGAGI (reference sequence). V lost 8 bases, J lost 3 bases, and 17 bases lay in between.

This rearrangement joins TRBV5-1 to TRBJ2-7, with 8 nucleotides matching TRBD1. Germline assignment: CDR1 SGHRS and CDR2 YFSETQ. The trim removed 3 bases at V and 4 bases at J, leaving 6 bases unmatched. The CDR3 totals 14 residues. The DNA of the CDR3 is TGCGCCAGCAGCTCCGCAGGGGGCTATTACGAGCAGTACTTC. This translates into CASSSAGGYYEQYF.

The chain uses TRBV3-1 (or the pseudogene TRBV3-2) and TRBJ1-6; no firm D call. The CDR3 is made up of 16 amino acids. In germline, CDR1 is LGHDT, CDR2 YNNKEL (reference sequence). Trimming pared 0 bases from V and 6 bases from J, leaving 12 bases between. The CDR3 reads CASSQERGLSNSPLHF. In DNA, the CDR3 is TGTGCCAGCAGCCAAGAACGGGGATTGTCTAATTCACCCCTCCACTTT.

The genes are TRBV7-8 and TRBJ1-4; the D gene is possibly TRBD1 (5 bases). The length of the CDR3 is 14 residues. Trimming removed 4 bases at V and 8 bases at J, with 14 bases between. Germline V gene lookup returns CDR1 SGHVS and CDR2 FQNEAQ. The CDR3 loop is CASSSERGREKLFF. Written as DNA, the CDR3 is TGTGCCAGCAGCTCGGAAAGGGGAAGAGAAAAACTGTTTTTT.